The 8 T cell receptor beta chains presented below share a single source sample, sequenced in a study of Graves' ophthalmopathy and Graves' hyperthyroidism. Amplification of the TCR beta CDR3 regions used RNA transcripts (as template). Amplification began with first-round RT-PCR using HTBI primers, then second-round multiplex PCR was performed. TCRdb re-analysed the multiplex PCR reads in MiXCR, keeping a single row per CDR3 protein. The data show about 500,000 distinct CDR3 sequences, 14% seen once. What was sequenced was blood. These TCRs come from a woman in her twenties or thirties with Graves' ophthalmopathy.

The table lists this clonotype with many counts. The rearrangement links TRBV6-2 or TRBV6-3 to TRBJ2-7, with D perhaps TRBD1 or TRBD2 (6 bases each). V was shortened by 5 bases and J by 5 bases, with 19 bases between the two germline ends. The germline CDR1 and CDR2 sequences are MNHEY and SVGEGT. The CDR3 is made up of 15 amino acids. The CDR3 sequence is CASSTLGGPGDEQYF. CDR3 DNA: TGTGCCAGCAGTACTCTGGGGGGCCCCGGCGACGAGCAGTACTTC.

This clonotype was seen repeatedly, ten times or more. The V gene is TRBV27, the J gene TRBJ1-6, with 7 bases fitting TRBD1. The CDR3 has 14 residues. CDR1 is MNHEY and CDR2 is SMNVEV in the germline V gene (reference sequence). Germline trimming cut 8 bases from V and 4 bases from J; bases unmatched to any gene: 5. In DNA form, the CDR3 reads TGTGCCAGCCGGGGACAGAATTATAATTCACCCCTCCACTTT. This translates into CASRGQNYNSPLHF.

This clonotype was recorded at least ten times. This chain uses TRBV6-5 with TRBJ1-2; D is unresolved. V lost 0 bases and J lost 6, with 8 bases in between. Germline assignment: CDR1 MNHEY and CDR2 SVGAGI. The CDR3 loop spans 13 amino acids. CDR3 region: CASSYSMGNGYTF. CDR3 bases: TGTGCCAGCAGTTACTCGATGGGGAATGGCTACACCTTC.

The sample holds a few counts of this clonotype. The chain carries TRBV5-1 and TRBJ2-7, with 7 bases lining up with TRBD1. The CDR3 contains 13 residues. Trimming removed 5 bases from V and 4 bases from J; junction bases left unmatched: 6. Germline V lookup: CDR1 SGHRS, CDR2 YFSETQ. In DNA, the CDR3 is TGCGCCAGCAGTCGGAACAGGGGATACGAGCAGTACTTC. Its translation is CASSRNRGYEQYF. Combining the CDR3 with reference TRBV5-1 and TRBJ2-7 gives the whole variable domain KAGVTQTPRYLIKTRGQQVTLSCSPISGHRSVSWYQQTPGQGLQFLFEYFSETQRNKGNFPGRFSGRQFSNSRSEMNVSTLELGDSALYLCASSRNRGYEQYFGPGTRLTVT.

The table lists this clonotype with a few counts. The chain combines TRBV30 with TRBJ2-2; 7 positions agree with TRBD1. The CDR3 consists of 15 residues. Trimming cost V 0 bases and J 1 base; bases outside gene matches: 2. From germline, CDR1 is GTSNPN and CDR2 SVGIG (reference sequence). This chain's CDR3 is CAWSVTGMNTGELFF. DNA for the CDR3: TGTGCCTGGAGTGTGACAGGGATGAACACCGGGGAGCTGTTTTTT.

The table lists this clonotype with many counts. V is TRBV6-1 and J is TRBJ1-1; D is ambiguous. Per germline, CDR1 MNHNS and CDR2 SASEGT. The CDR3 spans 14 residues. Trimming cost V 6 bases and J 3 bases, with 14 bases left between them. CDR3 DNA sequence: TGTGCCAGCAGCCTTGGCCCTAGGGACACTGAAGCTTTCTTT. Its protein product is CASSLGPRDTEAFF.

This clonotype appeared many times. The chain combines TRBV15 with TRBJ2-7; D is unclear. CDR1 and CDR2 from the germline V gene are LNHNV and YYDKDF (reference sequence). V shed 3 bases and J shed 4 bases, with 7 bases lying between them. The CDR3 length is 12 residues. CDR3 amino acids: CATSSSLYEQYF. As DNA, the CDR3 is TGTGCCACCAGCAGTTCCCTTTACGAGCAGTACTTC. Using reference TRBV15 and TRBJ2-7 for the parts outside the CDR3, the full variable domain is DAMVIQNPRYQVTQFGKPVTLSCSQTLNHNVMYWYQQKSSQAPKLLFHYYDKDFNNEADTPDNFQSRRPNTSFCFLDIRSPGLGDTAMYLCATSSSLYEQYFGPGTRLTVT.

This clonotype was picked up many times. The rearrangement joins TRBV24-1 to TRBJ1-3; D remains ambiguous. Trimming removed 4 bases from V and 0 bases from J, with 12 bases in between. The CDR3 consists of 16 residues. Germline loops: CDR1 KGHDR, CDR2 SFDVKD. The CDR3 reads CATSDPRSSSGNTIYF. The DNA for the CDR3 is TGTGCCACCAGTGACCCCCGGTCAAGCTCTGGAAACACCATATATTTT.